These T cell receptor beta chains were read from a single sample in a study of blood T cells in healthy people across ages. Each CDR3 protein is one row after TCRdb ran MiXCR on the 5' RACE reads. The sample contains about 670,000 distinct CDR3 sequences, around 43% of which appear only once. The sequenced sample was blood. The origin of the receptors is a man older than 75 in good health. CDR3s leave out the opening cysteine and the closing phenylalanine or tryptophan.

cdr3_aa: ASRARTSGGSDTQY
v_call: TRBV2

cdr3_aa: SARDYEKLF
v_call: TRBV20-1

cdr3_aa: ASSQRGGPTDTQY
v_call: TRBV4-3

cdr3_aa: ASMAHRSTNTGELF
v_call: TRBV6-2/TRBV6-3

cdr3_aa: SARDVNRGWISTEAF
v_call: TRBV20-1

cdr3_aa: ASSRAGRGNYNEQF
v_call: TRBV7-2

cdr3_aa: ARSGQGLGTQY
v_call: TRBV21-1

cdr3_aa: AISEGTNQPQH
v_call: TRBV10-3

cdr3_aa: ASSLELRGQGANEQF
v_call: TRBV7-2

cdr3_aa: ASSEYGGAGYT
v_call: TRBV7-3

cdr3_aa: ASSQVALGDYDEKLF
v_call: TRBV4-3

cdr3_aa: ASSLEAGLTGNQPQH
v_call: TRBV5-5

cdr3_aa: SAFMTYEQY
v_call: TRBV20-1

cdr3_aa: ASSAPGRSSYEQY
v_call: TRBV6-2/TRBV6-3

cdr3_aa: ASSPSDRQYGYT
v_call: TRBV7-9

cdr3_aa: ASSENRKNYGYT
v_call: TRBV2

cdr3_aa: ASSQDRGPDTQY
v_call: TRBV14

cdr3_aa: ASSQDGRGAETQY
v_call: TRBV4-2

cdr3_aa: ASSLQSQGSYEQY
v_call: TRBV28

cdr3_aa: SVDRGRLGYT
v_call: TRBV29-1

cdr3_aa: SARLDRYNEQF
v_call: TRBV20-1

cdr3_aa: ASSYQTYNEQF
v_call: TRBV3-1

cdr3_aa: ASSLDRGVQQF
v_call: TRBV11-2

cdr3_aa: ASSLWTSGRGDTQY
v_call: TRBV5-6

cdr3_aa: ASSPWGSATGELF
v_call: TRBV3-1

cdr3_aa: ASSQGGAVPPHEQY
v_call: TRBV4-2

cdr3_aa: ASSLGVASYEQY
v_call: TRBV5-1

cdr3_aa: AISYGLSTDTQY
v_call: TRBV10-3

cdr3_aa: ASSTAGGAYNEQF
v_call: TRBV7-3

cdr3_aa: ASSKAVGGGNIQY
v_call: TRBV21-1

cdr3_aa: ASSSGTDFNQPQH
v_call: TRBV6-2/TRBV6-3

cdr3_aa: SARDSQGLNTGELF
v_call: TRBV20-1

cdr3_aa: ASSSGASGGADTQY
v_call: TRBV7-2

cdr3_aa: ASGLLGGGRSHQPQH
v_call: TRBV7-8

cdr3_aa: ASSRQGLVSGELF
v_call: TRBV6-2/TRBV6-3

cdr3_aa: ACSPKGFELETQY
v_call: TRBV7-3

cdr3_aa: ASSYSRQVSGANVLT
v_call: TRBV6-5

cdr3_aa: ASGPRLVGYT
v_call: TRBV28

cdr3_aa: AGSFRQQTNEQY
v_call: TRBV7-2

cdr3_aa: ASSQEAEINYGYT
v_call: TRBV4-3

cdr3_aa: ASGVRGAAQPQH
v_call: TRBV12-3/TRBV12-4

cdr3_aa: ASFSEGGEQY
v_call: TRBV3-1

cdr3_aa: ASSYQDRRNYGYT
v_call: TRBV6-2/TRBV6-3

cdr3_aa: ASSSSSGRTYEQY
v_call: TRBV28

cdr3_aa: SAREDSREQF
v_call: TRBV20-1

cdr3_aa: ATSRDSSFEQY
v_call: TRBV15

cdr3_aa: ASTWTGNTDTQY
v_call: TRBV12-3/TRBV12-4

cdr3_aa: ASKAKTGNSYEQY
v_call: TRBV6-1

cdr3_aa: ASSSTVRGNEQF
v_call: TRBV11-2

cdr3_aa: SGTGSNTEAF
v_call: TRBV29-1

cdr3_aa: ASAWTGGKETQY
v_call: TRBV7-9

cdr3_aa: ASSQGVGQETQY
v_call: TRBV4-3

cdr3_aa: SASSNEQY
v_call: TRBV20-1

cdr3_aa: ASSSPGTGGRETQY
v_call: TRBV28

cdr3_aa: ASSFKDTQY
v_call: TRBV11-1

cdr3_aa: ASSYSGTGASEQY
v_call: TRBV6-5

cdr3_aa: ASSLGTSEEETQY
v_call: TRBV5-1

cdr3_aa: ASRNVFETQY
v_call: TRBV25-1

cdr3_aa: ASSRGRSTPNTGAF
v_call: TRBV5-1